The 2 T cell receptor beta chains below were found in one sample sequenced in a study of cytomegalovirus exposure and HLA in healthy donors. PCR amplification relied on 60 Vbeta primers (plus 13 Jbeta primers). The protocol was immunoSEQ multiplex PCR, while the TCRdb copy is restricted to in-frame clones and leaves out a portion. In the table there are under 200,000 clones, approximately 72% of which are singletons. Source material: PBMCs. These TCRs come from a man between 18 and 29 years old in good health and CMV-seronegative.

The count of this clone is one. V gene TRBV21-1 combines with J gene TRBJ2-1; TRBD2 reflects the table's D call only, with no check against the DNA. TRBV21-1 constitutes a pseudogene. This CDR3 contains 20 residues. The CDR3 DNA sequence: TGTGCCAGCAGCACCTACCTAGGGCTATGCGGGAGGAGCTCCTACAATGAGCAGTTCTTC. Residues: CASSTYLGLCGRSSYNEQFF.

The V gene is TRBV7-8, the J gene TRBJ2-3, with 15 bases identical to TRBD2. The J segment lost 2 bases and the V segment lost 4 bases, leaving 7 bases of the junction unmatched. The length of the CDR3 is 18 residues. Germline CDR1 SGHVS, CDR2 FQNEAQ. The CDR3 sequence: CASSSGLAGGGTTDTQYF. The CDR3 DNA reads TGTGCCAGCAGCTCCGGACTAGCGGGAGGGGGCACCACAGATACGCAGTATTTT. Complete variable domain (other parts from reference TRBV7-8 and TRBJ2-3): GAGVSQSPRYKVAKRGQDVALRCDPISGHVSLFWYQQALGQGPEFLTYFQNEAQLDKSGLPSDRFFAERPEGSVSTLKIQRTQQEDSAVYLCASSSGLAGGGTTDTQYFGPGTRLTVL.